Detailed here is one TCR beta chain. Which antigen it targets is not known. No base-level quality is on record; no much larger clone is a single base apart. For CDR1 and CDR2, the germline V gene lists MNHEY and SVGAGI. Ends trimmed: V by 6 bases, J by 0 bases; bases unmatched to a gene: 8. The cysteine opens and the phenylalanine closes a CDR3 of 16 amino acids. Only the CDR3 part of the read is kept: 48 bases, read in frame from the first base. The iRepertoire nested amplicon-rescue multiplex PCR (arm-PCR) platform was used to amplify TCR alpha and beta CDR3 regions from RNA. One-step reverse transcription and amplification used about 95-400 ng of tissue mRNA or PBMC total RNA as input. Following bead purification, Illumina adapters were added by a secondary multiplex PCR, and the libraries were gel-purified between 200 and 400 bp. Demultiplexing relied on internal 6-nucleotide barcodes carried by the libraries. Sequencing of the libraries was done on an Illumina MiSeq using 2x220 or 2x250 nucleotide paired-end reads. Regarding the original processing steps: FLASH 1.2.11 was used to merge paired reads, and BWA-MEM then aligned the reads to the GRCh37 human genome before TRA and TRB reads were extracted. V and J assignment used an IMGT-derived reference of cassette sequences and CDR3 motifs that included pseudogenes. Reads were translated in three frames, and productive CDR3s were defined by a C…FGXG motif without stop codons. Unique combinations of V-J cassette pair and CDR3 amino acid sequence were defined as clonotypes. Reads were filtered by Hamming distance, with the threshold set by the sequence error rate of each sample in mapped regions. The public reads were reprocessed in TCRdb via fastp at Q25 and MiXCR, keeping in-frame beta chains. Each entry merges the rows of one CDR3 protein and shows their most common DNA and genes. TCRdb, not the authors, supplied the V and J calls. The sample data list around 150,000 distinct CDR3 sequences, and 39% of these were observed just once. The ten largest clones add up to around 18% of the sample.

This specimen belongs to a study of glioma-infiltrating T cells (TCRdb year 2016). Concerning the study at large: Sequencing of TCR alpha- and beta-chain repertoires was performed on glioma tissue, on non-neoplastic brain tissue, and on matched peripheral blood mononuclear cells. To gauge divergence between tissue and blood T-cell populations, every tissue-infiltrating repertoire was compared against the peripheral blood repertoire from the same patient. The paired cohort comprised three low-grade glioma patients, under 10 primary glioblastoma patients and three non-glioma patients contributing non-neoplastic brain tissue. Findings and caveats that apply to the study as a whole: Very few CDR3 sequences were found to be shared between tissue and blood, and this scarcity was attributed to high CDR3 diversity and limited sampling. VJ-independent divergence between tissue and blood was below expectation in non-neoplastic patients but above expectation in all gliomas, especially low-grade gliomas. The group comparisons were based on small numbers of patients: three non-neoplastic, three low-grade glioma and eight glioblastoma patients.

The TCR comes from a human donor with low-grade glioma or glioblastoma, undergoing nonglioma brain surgery, or in good health (not recorded which). Here the chain combines TRBV6-5 and TRBJ2-1; TRBD2 aligns with 7 central bases. Sequences were obtained from glioma tissue, nonneoplastic brain tissue, or PBMCs (not recorded which). The bases are TGTGCCAGCAGGACGACTAGCCTTAGCTCCTACAATGAGCAGTTCTTC. It translates as CASRTTSLSSYNEQFF.